A single sample is the source of the 4 T cell receptor beta chains below, sequenced in a study of regulatory T cells in long-lasting Graves disease. CDR3 regions were amplified by Arm-PCR using iRepertoire HTBI primers to build TCR beta libraries. A single record per CDR3 protein comes from TCRdb applying MiXCR to the multiplex PCR reads. The repertoire holds about 470,000 distinct CDR3 sequences, with around a fifth as singletons. Described time point: persistent/refractory GD, antithyroid drugs over 5 years with positive TRAb. Extracted PBMC RNA gave rise to the TCR library. The material sequenced was peripheral blood mononuclear cells (PBMCs), taken when the disease was refractory, from a patient treated with antithyroid drugs. The source is a female donor with Graves disease.

The table lists this clonotype with many counts. V and J are TRBV28 and TRBJ2-5, with 9 bases that match TRBD2. The ends lost 6 bases at V and 5 bases at J; junction bases unmatched: 7. The CDR3 runs 14 residues. Germline V gene lookup returns CDR1 MDHEN and CDR2 SYDVKM. In DNA form, the CDR3 reads TGTGCCAGCAGGGATAGCGGGAGCTGGGAGACCCAGTACTTC. As protein: CASRDSGSWETQYF.

This clonotype was seen ten or more times. The rearrangement links TRBV7-2 to TRBJ2-7, with D unresolved. Trimming cost V 1 base and J 3 bases, with 10 bases left between them. Germline V gene sequence: CDR1 SGHTA, CDR2 FQGNSA. The CDR3 extends over 14 amino acids. The CDR3 DNA is TGTGCCAGCAGCTTAGAGTATCCATACTACGAGCAGTACTTC. This gives the protein CASSLEYPYYEQYF. Drawing the rest from reference TRBV7-2 and TRBJ2-7, the complete variable domain is GAGVSQSPSNKVTEKGKDVELRCDPISGHTALYWYRQSLGQGLEFLIYFQGNSAPDKSGLPSDRFSAERTGGSVSTLTIQRTQQEDSAVYLCASSLEYPYYEQYFGPGTRLTVT.

This clonotype has a handful of counts. The genes are TRBV5-1 and TRBJ1-2; D is perhaps TRBD1 (6 bases). The germline V gene has CDR1 SGHRS and CDR2 YFSETQ. The CDR3 covers 16 residues. V lost 4 bases, J lost 1 base, and 17 bases lay in between. This chain's CDR3 is CASSDEGVQFNYGYTF. CDR3 DNA sequence: TGCGCCAGCAGCGACGAGGGGGTTCAATTTAACTATGGCTACACCTTC.

This clonotype showed up many times. The V gene is TRBV20-1, the J gene TRBJ2-5; D not certain. Germline-derived CDR1 and CDR2 are DFQATT and SNEGSKA (reference sequence). CDR3 size: 12 residues. The V gene lost 3 bases and the J gene lost 2 bases, with 7 bases spanning the gap. CDR3 residues: CSASLLQETQYF. In nucleotides, the CDR3 is TGCAGTGCTAGCCTCTTACAAGAGACCCAGTACTTC.